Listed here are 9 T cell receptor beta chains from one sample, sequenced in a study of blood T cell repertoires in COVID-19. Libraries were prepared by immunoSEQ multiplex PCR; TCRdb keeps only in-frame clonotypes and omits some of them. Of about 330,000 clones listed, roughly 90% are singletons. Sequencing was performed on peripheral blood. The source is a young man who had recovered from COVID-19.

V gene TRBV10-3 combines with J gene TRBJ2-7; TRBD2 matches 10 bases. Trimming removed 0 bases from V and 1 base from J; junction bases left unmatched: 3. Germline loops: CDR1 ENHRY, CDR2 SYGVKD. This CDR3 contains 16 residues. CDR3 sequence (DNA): TGTGCCATCAGTGAGTCGTTGACTAGCGGGTCCTACGAGCAGTACTTC. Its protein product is CAISESLTSGSYEQYF.

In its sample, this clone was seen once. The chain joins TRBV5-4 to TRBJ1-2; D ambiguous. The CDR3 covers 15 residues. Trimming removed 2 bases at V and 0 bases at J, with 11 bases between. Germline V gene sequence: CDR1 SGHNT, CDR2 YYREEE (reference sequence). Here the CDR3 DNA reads TGTGCCAGCAGCTTCCATGCGATAGCTAACTATGGCTACACCTTC. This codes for CASSFHAIANYGYTF.

The DNA of the CDR3 is TGCGCCAGCAGCCAGAAGGGACTAGCGGGGGAGTTCACCGGGGAGCTGTTTTTT. Its protein is CASSQKGLAGEFTGELFF. V gene TRBV4-1 combines with J gene TRBJ2-2; 14 nucleotides line up with TRBD2. V lost 3 bases to trimming and J lost 4 bases; unmatched junction nucleotides: 7. CDR1 MGHRA and CDR2 YSYEKL come from the germline V gene. The CDR3 runs to 18 residues.

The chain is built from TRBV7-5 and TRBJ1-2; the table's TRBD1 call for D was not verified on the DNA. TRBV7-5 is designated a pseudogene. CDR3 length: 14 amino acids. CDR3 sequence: CARSHQRLQGGYTF. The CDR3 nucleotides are TGTGCCAGAAGCCACCAGCGACTCCAGGGGGGCTACACCTTC.

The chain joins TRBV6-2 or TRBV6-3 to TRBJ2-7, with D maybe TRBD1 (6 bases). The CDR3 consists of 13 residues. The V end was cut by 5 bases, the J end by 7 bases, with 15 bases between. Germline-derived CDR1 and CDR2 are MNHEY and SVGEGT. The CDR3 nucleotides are TGTGCCAGCAGTAACGGACAGTCTAGGGAGCAGTACTTC. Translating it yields CASSNGQSREQYF.

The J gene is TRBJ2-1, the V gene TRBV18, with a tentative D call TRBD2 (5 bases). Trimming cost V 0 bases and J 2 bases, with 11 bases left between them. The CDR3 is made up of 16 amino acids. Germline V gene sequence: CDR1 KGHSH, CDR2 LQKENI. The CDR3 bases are TGTGCCAGCTCACCACCGGCGGCCGGGACCTACAATGAGCAGTTCTTC. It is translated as CASSPPAAGTYNEQFF.

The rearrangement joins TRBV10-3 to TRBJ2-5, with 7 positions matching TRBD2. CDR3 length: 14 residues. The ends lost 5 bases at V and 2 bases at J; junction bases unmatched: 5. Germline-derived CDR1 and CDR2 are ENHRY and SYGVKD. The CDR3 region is CAISQTSSQETQYF. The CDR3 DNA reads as TGTGCCATCAGTCAGACTAGCTCTCAAGAGACCCAGTACTTC.

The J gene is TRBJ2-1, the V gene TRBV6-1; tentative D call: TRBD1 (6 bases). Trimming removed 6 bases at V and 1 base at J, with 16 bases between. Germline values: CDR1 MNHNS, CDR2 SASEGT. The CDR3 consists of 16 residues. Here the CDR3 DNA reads TGTGCCAGCAGCGAACGGTCAGGGGCGTCCTACAATGAGCAGTTCTTC. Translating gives CASSERSGASYNEQFF.

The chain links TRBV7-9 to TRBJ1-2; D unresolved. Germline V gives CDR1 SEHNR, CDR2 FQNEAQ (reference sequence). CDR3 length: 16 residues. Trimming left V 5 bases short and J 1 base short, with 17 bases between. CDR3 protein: CASSPRAVDLNYGYTF. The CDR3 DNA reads TGTGCCAGCAGCCCGCGGGCGGTTGATCTTAACTATGGCTACACCTTC.